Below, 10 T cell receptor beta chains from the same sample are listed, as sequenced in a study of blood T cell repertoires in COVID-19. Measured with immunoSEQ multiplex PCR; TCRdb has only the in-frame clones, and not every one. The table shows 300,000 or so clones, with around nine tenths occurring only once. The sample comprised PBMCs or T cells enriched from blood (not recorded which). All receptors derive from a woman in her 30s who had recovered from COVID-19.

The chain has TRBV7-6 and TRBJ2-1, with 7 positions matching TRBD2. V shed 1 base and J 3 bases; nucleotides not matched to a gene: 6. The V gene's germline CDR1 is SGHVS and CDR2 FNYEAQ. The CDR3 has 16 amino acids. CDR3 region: CASSLDLAANYNEQFF. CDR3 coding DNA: TGTGCCAGCAGCTTAGACCTAGCGGCGAACTACAATGAGCAGTTCTTC. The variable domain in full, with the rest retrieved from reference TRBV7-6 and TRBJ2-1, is GAGVSQSPRYKVTKRGQDVALRCDPISGHVSLYWYRQALGQGPEFLTYFNYEAQQDKSGLPNDRFSAERPEGSISTLTIQRTEQRDSAMYRCASSLDLAANYNEQFFGPGTRLTVL.

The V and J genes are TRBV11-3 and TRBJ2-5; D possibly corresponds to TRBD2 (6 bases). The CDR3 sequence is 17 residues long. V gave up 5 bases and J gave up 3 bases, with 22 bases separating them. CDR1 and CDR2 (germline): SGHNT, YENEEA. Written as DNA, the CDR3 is TGTGCCAGCAGCGCCTCGAATCGGGGAGGATCGGAAGAGACCCAGTACTTC. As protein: CASSASNRGGSEETQYF.

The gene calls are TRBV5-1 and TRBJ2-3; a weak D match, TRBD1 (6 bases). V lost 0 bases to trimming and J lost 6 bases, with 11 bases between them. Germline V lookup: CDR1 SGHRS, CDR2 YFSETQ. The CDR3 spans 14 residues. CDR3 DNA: TGCGCCAGCAGCTTGGAGGACAGTCGGGATACGCAGTATTTT. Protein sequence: CASSLEDSRDTQYF.

CDR3 sequence: CASSLTLTANNEQFF. CDR3 DNA: TGTGCCAGCAGCCTCACCCTGACAGCTAACAATGAGCAGTTCTTC. This rearrangement joins TRBV11-2 to TRBJ2-1, with TRBD1 as a possible D gene (5 bases). The germline CDR1 and CDR2 sequences are SGHAT and FQNNGV. Between the trimmed V and J ends, which lost 5 bases and 5 bases, there was a span of 16 bases. The CDR3 extends over 15 amino acids.

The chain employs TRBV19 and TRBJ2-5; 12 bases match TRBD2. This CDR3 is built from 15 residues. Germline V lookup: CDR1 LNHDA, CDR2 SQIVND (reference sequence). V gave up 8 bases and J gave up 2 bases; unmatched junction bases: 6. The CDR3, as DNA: TGTGCCAGTGGGCGGACTAGCGGGATACAAGAGACCCAGTACTTC. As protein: CASGRTSGIQETQYF.

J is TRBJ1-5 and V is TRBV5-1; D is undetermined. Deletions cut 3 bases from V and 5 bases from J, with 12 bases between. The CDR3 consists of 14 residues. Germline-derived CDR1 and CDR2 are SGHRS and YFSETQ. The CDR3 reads CASSSRPGYQPQHF. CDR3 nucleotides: TGCGCCAGCAGCTCCCGACCGGGGTATCAGCCCCAGCATTTT.

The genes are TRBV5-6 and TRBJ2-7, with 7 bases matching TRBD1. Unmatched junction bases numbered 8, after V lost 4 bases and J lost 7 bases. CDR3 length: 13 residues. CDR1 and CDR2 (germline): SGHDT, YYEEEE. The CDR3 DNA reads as TGTGCCAGCAGCCCGAACAGGGGTAGGGAGCAGTACTTC. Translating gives CASSPNRGREQYF.

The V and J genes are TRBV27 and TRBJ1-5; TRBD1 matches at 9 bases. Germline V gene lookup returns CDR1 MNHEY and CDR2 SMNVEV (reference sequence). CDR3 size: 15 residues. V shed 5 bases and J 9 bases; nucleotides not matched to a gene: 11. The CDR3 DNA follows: TGTGCCAGCAGTCCCACGGACAGGGGCTTTCGGCCCCAGCATTTT. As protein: CASSPTDRGFRPQHF.

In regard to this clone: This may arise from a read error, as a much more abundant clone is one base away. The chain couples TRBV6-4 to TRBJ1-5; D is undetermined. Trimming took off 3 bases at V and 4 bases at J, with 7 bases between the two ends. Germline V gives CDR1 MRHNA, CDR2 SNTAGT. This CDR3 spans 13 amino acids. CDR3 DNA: TGTGCCAGCAGTGAGAGGGAAAATCAGCCCCAGCATTTT. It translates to CASSERENQPQHF.

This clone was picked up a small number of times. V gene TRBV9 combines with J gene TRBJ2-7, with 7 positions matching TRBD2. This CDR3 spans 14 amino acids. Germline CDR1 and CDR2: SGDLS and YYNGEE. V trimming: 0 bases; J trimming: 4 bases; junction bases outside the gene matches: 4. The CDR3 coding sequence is TGTGCCAGCAGCGTAGGGAGCGGGGATTACGAGCAGTACTTC. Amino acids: CASSVGSGDYEQYF.